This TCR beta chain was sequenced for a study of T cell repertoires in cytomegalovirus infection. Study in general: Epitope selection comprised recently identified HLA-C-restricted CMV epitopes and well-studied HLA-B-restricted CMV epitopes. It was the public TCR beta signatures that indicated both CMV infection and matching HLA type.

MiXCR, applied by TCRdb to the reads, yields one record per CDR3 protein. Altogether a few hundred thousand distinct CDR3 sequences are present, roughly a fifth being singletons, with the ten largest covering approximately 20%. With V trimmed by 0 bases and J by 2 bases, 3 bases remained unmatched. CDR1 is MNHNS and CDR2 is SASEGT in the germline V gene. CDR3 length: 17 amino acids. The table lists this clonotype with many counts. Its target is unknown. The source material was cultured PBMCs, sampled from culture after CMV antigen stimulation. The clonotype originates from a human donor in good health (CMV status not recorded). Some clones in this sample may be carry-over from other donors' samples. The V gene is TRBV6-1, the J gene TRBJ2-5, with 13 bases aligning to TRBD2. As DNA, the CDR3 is TGTGCCAGCAGTGAAGCTACGACTAGCGGGAGGCAAGAGACCCAGTACTTC. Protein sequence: CASSEATTSGRQETQYF.